This entry lists 31 T cell receptor beta chains sequenced from one sample in a study of blood T cell repertoires in COVID-19 (dated by TCRdb to about 2020). The library was made by the immunoSEQ multiplex PCR assay. Sourced from immuneACCESS, this table was stored by TCRdb with only in-frame sequences that have V and J called. A share of the clones is absent; for the studies checked, an unresolved V gene accounts for under half, and the remainder has no known explanation. The sample includes about 140,000 clones, with around 90% observed a single time. The ten top clones hold more than 9.5% of the sample. What was sequenced was peripheral blood. These receptor sequences come from a woman of 80 years or more with acute or convalescent COVID-19.

The gene calls are TRBV5-1 and TRBJ2-5, with TRBD2 matching over 12 bases. J gave up 5 bases and V 1 base, and 15 bases lay outside the gene matches. Germline lookup yields CDR1 SGHRS and CDR2 YFSETQ. The CDR3 runs 19 residues. Here the CDR3 DNA reads TGCGCCAGCAGCTTGCTACTAGCGGGGGGCCCCAGTCTCCAGGAGACCCAGTACTTC. Protein sequence: CASSLLLAGGPSLQETQYF.

The CDR3 loop is CATNSGINQPQHF. The CDR3 DNA is TGTGCCACGAACTCGGGGATCAATCAGCCCCAGCATTTT. The V call is TRBV2, the J call TRBJ1-5; unclear D gene. The CDR3 has 13 residues. The germline V and J ends were trimmed by 10 bases and 3 bases, with 13 bases remaining between them. The V gene's germline CDR1 is SNHLY and CDR2 FYNNEI.

The V call is TRBV4-2, the J call TRBJ1-1, with D perhaps TRBD1 (5 bases). The CDR3 totals 14 residues. V was clipped by 4 bases and J by 4 bases, with 13 bases between them. Germline V CDR1 and CDR2: LGHNA, YNFKEQ. CDR3 sequence reads: CASSLSGSGTEAFF. The CDR3, as DNA: TGTGCCAGCAGCCTTTCAGGGTCGGGCACTGAAGCTTTCTTT.

The chain uses TRBV30 and TRBJ2-3, with 7 nucleotides matching TRBD1. The CDR3 is 14 amino acids. V was pared by 2 bases and J by 13 bases, with 15 bases of the junction left unmatched. CDR1 is GTSNPN, CDR2 SVGIG, per germline (reference sequence). The DNA of the CDR3 is TGTGCCTGGAGTCAAGGGGGCGATCAGAGGCCTGAGTATTTT. Amino acids: CAWSQGGDQRPEYF.

The rearrangement uses TRBV10-3 and TRBJ1-2; D is perhaps TRBD1 (5 bases). Per the germline V gene, CDR1 is ENHRY and CDR2 is SYGVKD. Trimming stripped 5 bases from V and 4 bases from J, with 17 bases between. The CDR3 is 15 residues long. In DNA form, the CDR3 reads TGTGCCATCAGTCCTGACTTAAGACAGCCCTATGGCTACACCTTC. Amino acids: CAISPDLRQPYGYTF.

The V call is TRBV11-2, the J call TRBJ1-1; no clear D gene. Germline CDR1 is SGHAT and CDR2 is FQNNGV. Trimming removed 3 bases from V and 1 base from J, with 9 bases in between. CDR3 length: 14 residues. In DNA, the CDR3 is TGTGCCAGCAGCTTTGGGCCGTCGAACACTGAAGCTTTCTTT. Translation: CASSFGPSNTEAFF.

The chain recombines TRBV6-2 or TRBV6-3 with TRBJ1-2; weak D call: TRBD1 (5 bases). The V end lost 4 bases, the J end lost 2 bases, and 5 bases lay between the germline ends. This CDR3 has 12 residues. The germline V gene has CDR1 MNHEY and CDR2 SVGEGT. CDR3: CASSWGNYGYTF. DNA of the CDR3: TGTGCCAGCAGTTGGGGCAACTATGGCTACACCTTC.

This clone was counted only a few times. The gene calls are TRBV5-4 and TRBJ2-2; D is perhaps TRBD2 (7 bases). Germline V CDR1 and CDR2: SGHNT, YYREEE (reference sequence). The germline V and J ends were trimmed by 4 bases and 3 bases, with 19 bases remaining between them. This CDR3 region has 17 residues. In DNA, the CDR3 is TGTGCCAGCAGCCGGGGGGCAGGGGCGACGGACACCGGGGAGCTGTTTTTT. Residues: CASSRGAGATDTGELFF.

The chain is built from TRBV7-9 and TRBJ1-1; TRBD1 might be the D (6 bases). CDR3 length equals 16 residues. Trimming stripped 0 bases from V and 2 bases from J, with 13 bases between. Germline lookup yields CDR1 SEHNR and CDR2 FQNEAQ (reference sequence). Here the CDR3 reads CASSLALGGANTEAFF. CDR3 bases: TGTGCCAGCAGCTTAGCGCTGGGGGGGGCCAACACTGAAGCTTTCTTT.

The chain carries TRBV11-3 and TRBJ2-7, with 16 bases aligning to TRBD2. The CDR3 totals 17 residues. Germline values: CDR1 SGHNT, CDR2 YENEEA. Trimming removed 5 bases from V and 2 bases from J; junction bases left unmatched: 6. Here the CDR3 reads CASSPAGLAGGPYEQYF. In nucleotides, the CDR3 is TGTGCCAGCAGCCCGGCGGGACTAGCGGGGGGGCCCTACGAGCAGTACTTC.

The chain uses TRBV18 and TRBJ1-2, with a weak D call TRBD1 (6 bases). CDR3 length equals 12 residues. Germline values: CDR1 KGHSH, CDR2 LQKENI. The ends were cut back, 6 bases at V and 6 bases at J, with 11 bases in the middle. Written as DNA, the CDR3 is TGTGCCAGCTCGCAACAGGGTAATGGCTACACCTTC. Translating gives CASSQQGNGYTF.

The rearrangement uses TRBV2 and TRBJ2-6, with 7 bases fitting TRBD2. Germline CDR1 and CDR2: SNHLY and FYNNEI. There are 15 residues in the CDR3. With V trimmed by 7 bases and J by 0 bases, 3 bases remained unmatched. This CDR3 is CASMPGGSGANVLTF. CDR3 DNA sequence: TGTGCCAGCATGCCGGGAGGCTCTGGGGCCAACGTCCTGACTTTC.

The CDR3, as DNA: TGTGCCAGCAGCACCATCCGGGACAGGGGGCGAGAGACCCAGTACTTC. Translating gives CASSTIRDRGRETQYF. This chain links TRBV5-6 with TRBJ2-5; 12 nucleotides line up with TRBD1. V lost 4 bases, J lost 4 bases, and 8 bases stayed unmatched. The length of the CDR3 is 16 residues. Germline lookup yields CDR1 SGHDT and CDR2 YYEEEE.

The chain is built from TRBV2 and TRBJ1-5, with TRBD1 as a possible D gene (5 bases). V shed 4 bases and J shed 5 bases, with 15 bases lying between them. CDR3 length equals 15 residues. CDR1 is SNHLY, CDR2 FYNNEI, per germline. This chain's CDR3 is CASSAREVAYQPQHF. DNA of the CDR3: TGTGCCAGCAGTGCCAGGGAGGTTGCCTATCAGCCCCAGCATTTT.

The genes are TRBV7-9 and TRBJ2-7; 7 bases fit TRBD1. V shed 4 bases, J shed 1 base, and the junction held 7 bases outside the gene matches. The germline V gene encodes CDR1 SEHNR and CDR2 FQNEAQ (reference sequence). This CDR3 contains 15 residues. CDR3 sequence reads: CASSSGRQGSYEQYF. CDR3 coding DNA: TGTGCCAGCAGCTCGGGCAGACAGGGTTCCTACGAGCAGTACTTC.

The chain has TRBV4-3 and TRBJ1-5; tentatively, D is TRBD1 (5 bases). The V end lost 0 bases, the J end lost 4 bases, and 7 bases lay between the germline ends. CDR1 LGHNA and CDR2 YSLEER come from the germline V gene. The CDR3 consists of 14 residues. The CDR3 DNA is TGCGCCAGCAGCCAAGAGGAGGGGAATCAGCCCCAGCATTTT. Translating gives CASSQEEGNQPQHF.

The CDR3 DNA reads as TGTGCCAGCTCAACAAACGCCAGGTCGCGCCAGCATTTT. It is translated as CASSTNARSRQHF. The chain joins TRBV18 to TRBJ1-5, with unresolved D. This CDR3 has 13 amino acids. Germline V CDR1 and CDR2: KGHSH, LQKENI. V was trimmed by 5 bases and J by 12 bases, leaving 17 bases between them.

The chain recombines TRBV11-3 with TRBJ2-1, with D possibly being TRBD2 (7 bases). The CDR3 extends over 13 amino acids. Looked up from germline, CDR1 is SGHNT and CDR2 is YENEEA. Trimming took off 2 bases at V and 10 bases at J, with 12 bases between the two ends. The CDR3 sequence is CASSLNPGGEQFF. The CDR3 coding sequence is TGTGCCAGCAGCTTAAATCCGGGGGGCGAGCAGTTCTTC.

This chain uses TRBV2 with TRBJ1-3, with 9 bases matching TRBD1. CDR3 length: 15 amino acids. Germline trimming cut 6 bases from V and 7 bases from J; bases unmatched to any gene: 10. Germline-derived CDR1 and CDR2 are SNHLY and FYNNEI. CDR3 region: CASSAAATGGNTIYF. CDR3 nucleotides: TGTGCCAGCAGCGCCGCGGCGACAGGGGGGAACACCATATATTTT.

The chain carries TRBV6-5 and TRBJ1-5; D call uncertain. The CDR3 has 14 residues. V gave up 7 bases and J gave up 1 base, with 11 bases separating them. Germline loops: CDR1 MNHEY, CDR2 SVGAGI. CDR3 nucleotide sequence: TGTGCCAGCACCCCGACACTGAGCAATCAGCCCCAGCATTTT. It yields the protein CASTPTLSNQPQHF.

The V gene is TRBV5-4, the J gene TRBJ2-3; 9 bases match TRBD2. Germline CDR1 is SGHNT and CDR2 is YYREEE (reference sequence). The CDR3 is made up of 15 amino acids. V lost 2 bases, J lost 1 base, and 2 bases stayed unmatched. Here the CDR3 DNA reads TGTGCCAGCAGCTTCAGGACTAGCGGCACAGATACGCAGTATTTT. Its translation: CASSFRTSGTDTQYF.

The chain joins TRBV4-1 to TRBJ2-1, with D unresolved. The V gene's germline CDR1 is MGHRA and CDR2 YSYEKL. The CDR3 runs 16 residues. Trimming took off 2 bases at V and 0 bases at J, with 11 bases between the two ends. The CDR3, as DNA: TGCGCCAGCAGCCAATGGCGGTTGAGCTCCTACAATGAGCAGTTCTTC. Residues: CASSQWRLSSYNEQFF.

This sequence joins TRBV6-5 and TRBJ2-1; D may be TRBD2 (5 bases). Trimming took off 7 bases at V and 7 bases at J, with 11 bases between the two ends. CDR3 size: 12 residues. CDR1 MNHEY and CDR2 SVGAGI come from the germline V gene. The CDR3 nucleotides read TGTGCCAGCAAAAATCCGGGGAATGAGCAGTTCTTC. This encodes CASKNPGNEQFF.

The chain links TRBV7-2 to TRBJ2-1; TRBD1 matches at 9 bases. Trimming cost V 5 bases and J 3 bases; bases outside gene matches: 5. The CDR3 consists of 15 residues. The V gene's germline CDR1 is SGHTA and CDR2 FQGNSA. The CDR3 DNA follows: TGTGCCAGCAGCACGGACAGGGGCGGCTACAATGAGCAGTTCTTC. This translates into CASSTDRGGYNEQFF.

This sequence joins TRBV6-1 and TRBJ2-7; D may be TRBD1 (5 bases). CDR1 and CDR2 from the germline V gene are MNHNS and SASEGT. Deletions cut 1 base from V and 0 bases from J, with 10 bases between. There are 15 residues in the CDR3. CDR3 DNA sequence: TGTGCCAGCAGTGAAGGACAGCAATCCTCCTACGAGCAGTACTTC. It yields the protein CASSEGQQSSYEQYF.

V is TRBV2 and J is TRBJ1-6; D not certain. Trimming took off 7 bases at V and 10 bases at J, with 14 bases between the two ends. Germline-derived CDR1 and CDR2 are SNHLY and FYNNEI. The CDR3 loop spans 13 amino acids. The CDR3 DNA reads as TGTGCCAGCACCCGGACGGGGAGGTCACCCCTCCACTTT. Its translation: CASTRTGRSPLHF.

The V and J genes are TRBV3-1 (or the pseudogene TRBV3-2) and TRBJ1-2; TRBD1 might be the D (5 bases). V was pared by 1 base and J by 4 bases, with 7 bases between. This CDR3 is built from 13 residues. Per the germline V gene, CDR1 is LGHDT and CDR2 is YNNKEL (reference sequence). This CDR3 reads CASSQGGVYGYTF. CDR3 DNA sequence: TGTGCCAGCAGCCAAGGGGGGGTCTATGGCTACACCTTC.

About this clone: Other DNA sequences of this sample code for an identical CDR3. The chain carries TRBV5-5 and TRBJ1-5; possible D gene TRBD1, 6 bases. Germline values: CDR1 SGHKS, CDR2 YYEKEE (reference sequence). The CDR3 has 14 residues. With 1 base removed from V and 7 bases from J, the gap between germline ends came to 12 bases. In nucleotides, the CDR3 is TGTGCCAGCAGCTTGACAGGGTATCGGCAGCCCCAGCATTTT. Protein: CASSLTGYRQPQHF. Full variable domain (rest looked up from reference TRBV5-5 and TRBJ1-5): DAGVTQSPTHLIKTRGQQVTLRCSPISGHKSVSWYQQVLGQGPQFIFQYYEKEERGRGNFPDRFSARQFPNYSSELNVNALLLGDSALYLCASSLTGYRQPQHFGDGTRLSIL.

J is TRBJ1-2 and V is TRBV6-4; TRBD1 is a possible D gene (6 bases). Trimming pared 1 base from V and 2 bases from J, leaving 11 bases between. Germline V gene sequence: CDR1 MRHNA, CDR2 SNTAGT. The CDR3 contains 15 residues. CDR3 amino acids: CASSDWDIINYGYTF. DNA of the CDR3: TGTGCCAGCAGTGACTGGGACATTATCAACTATGGCTACACCTTC.

The chain links TRBV13 to TRBJ2-1; D might be TRBD1 (5 bases). V was pared by 6 bases and J by 3 bases, with 15 bases between. The CDR3 spans 15 residues. The germline CDR1 and CDR2 sequences are PRHDT and FYEKMQ (reference sequence). Written as DNA, the CDR3 is TGTGCCAGCAGTCAAAACCCAGGGCTCTACAATGAGCAGTTCTTC. Residues: CASSQNPGLYNEQFF.

The V call is TRBV7-3, the J call TRBJ1-1; TRBD1 matches at 7 bases. Germline V gives CDR1 SGHTA, CDR2 FQGTGA. Losses at the gene ends were 4 bases for V and 4 bases for J; bases not matched to a gene: 9. This CDR3 is built from 15 residues. This CDR3 is CASSYQGGGGTEAFF. The CDR3 coding sequence is TGTGCCAGCAGCTACCAGGGGGGCGGTGGCACTGAAGCTTTCTTT.